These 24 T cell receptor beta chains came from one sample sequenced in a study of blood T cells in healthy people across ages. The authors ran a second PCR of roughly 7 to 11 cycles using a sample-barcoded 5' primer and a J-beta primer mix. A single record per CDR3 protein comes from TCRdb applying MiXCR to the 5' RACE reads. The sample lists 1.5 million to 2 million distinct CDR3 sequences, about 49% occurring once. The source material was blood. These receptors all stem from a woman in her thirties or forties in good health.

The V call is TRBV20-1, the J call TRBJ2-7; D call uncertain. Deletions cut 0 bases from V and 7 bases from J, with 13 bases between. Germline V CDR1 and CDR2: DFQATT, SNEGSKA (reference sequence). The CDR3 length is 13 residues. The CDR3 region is CSARDQQTSEQYF. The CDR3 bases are TGCAGTGCTAGAGATCAACAGACAAGTGAGCAGTACTTC.

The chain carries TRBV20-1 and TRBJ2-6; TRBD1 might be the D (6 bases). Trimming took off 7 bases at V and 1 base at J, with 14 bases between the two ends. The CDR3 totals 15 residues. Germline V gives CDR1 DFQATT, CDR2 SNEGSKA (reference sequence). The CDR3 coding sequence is TGCAGTGTTTATTATCAGGGGTCTGGGGCCAACGTCCTGACTTTC. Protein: CSVYYQGSGANVLTF.

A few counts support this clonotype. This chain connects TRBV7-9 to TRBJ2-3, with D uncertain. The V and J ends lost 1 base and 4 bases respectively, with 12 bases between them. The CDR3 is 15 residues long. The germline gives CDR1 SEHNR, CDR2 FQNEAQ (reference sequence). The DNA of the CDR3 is TGTGCCAGCAGCTTAGTTGTCAGTAAGTCAGATACGCAGTATTTT. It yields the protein CASSLVVSKSDTQYF.

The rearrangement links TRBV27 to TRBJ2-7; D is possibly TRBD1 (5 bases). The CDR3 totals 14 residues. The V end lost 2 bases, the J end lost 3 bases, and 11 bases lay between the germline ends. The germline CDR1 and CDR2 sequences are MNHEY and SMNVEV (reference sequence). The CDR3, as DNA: TGTGCCAGCAGTTTAATGGGGCAACGCTACGAGCAGTACTTC. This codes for CASSLMGQRYEQYF.

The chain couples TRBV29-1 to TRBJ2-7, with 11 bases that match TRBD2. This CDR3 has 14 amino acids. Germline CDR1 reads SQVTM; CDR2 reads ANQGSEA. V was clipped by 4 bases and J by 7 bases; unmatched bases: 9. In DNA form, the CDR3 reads TGCAGCGTTGGCCCTAGCGGGGGGCCGGGGGAGCAGTACTTC. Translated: CSVGPSGGPGEQYF.

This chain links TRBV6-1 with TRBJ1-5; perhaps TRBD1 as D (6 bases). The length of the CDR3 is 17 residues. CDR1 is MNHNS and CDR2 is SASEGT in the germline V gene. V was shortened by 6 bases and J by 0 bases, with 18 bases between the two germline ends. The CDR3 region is CASSSKGGTYSNQPQHF. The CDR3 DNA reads TGTGCCAGCAGCTCAAAGGGGGGAACTTATAGCAATCAGCCCCAGCATTTT.

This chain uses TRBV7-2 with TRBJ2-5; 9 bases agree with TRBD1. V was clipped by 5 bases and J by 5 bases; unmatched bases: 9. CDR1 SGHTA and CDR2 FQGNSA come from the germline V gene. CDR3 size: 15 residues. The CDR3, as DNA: TGTGCCAGCAGCACGGGACAGGGACGGGTGGAGACCCAGTACTTC. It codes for CASSTGQGRVETQYF.

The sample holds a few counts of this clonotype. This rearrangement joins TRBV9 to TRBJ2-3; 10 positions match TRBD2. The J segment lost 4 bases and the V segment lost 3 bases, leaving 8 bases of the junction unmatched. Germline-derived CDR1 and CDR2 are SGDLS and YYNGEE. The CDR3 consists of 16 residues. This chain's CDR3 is CASSARLAGRADTQYF. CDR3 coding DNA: TGTGCCAGCAGCGCCCGACTAGCGGGTAGGGCAGATACGCAGTATTTT.

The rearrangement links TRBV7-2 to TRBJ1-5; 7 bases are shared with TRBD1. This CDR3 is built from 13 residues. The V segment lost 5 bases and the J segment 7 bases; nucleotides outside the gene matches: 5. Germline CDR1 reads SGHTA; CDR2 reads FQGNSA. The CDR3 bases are TGTGCCAGCAGCGCGACAGGGTTACAGCCCCAGCATTTT. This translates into CASSATGLQPQHF.

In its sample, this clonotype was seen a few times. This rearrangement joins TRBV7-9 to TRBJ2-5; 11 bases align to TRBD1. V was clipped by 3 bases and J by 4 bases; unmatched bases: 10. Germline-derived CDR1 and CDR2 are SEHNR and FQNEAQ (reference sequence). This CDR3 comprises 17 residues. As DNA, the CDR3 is TGTGCCAGCAGCTTCGCGGAGGACAGGGGGCTAAGAGAGACCCAGTACTTC. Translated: CASSFAEDRGLRETQYF.

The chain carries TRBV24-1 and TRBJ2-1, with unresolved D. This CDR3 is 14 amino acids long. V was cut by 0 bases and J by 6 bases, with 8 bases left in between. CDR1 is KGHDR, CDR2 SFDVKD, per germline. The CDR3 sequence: CATSDLSSFNEQFF. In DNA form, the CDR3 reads TGTGCCACCAGTGATTTGTCCAGTTTCAATGAGCAGTTCTTC.

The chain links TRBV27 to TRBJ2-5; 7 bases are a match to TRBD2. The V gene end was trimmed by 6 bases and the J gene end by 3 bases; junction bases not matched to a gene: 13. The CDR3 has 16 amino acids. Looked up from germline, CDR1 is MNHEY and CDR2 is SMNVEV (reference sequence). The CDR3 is CASSPAMGGGKETQYF. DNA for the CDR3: TGTGCCAGCAGCCCAGCCATGGGGGGGGGTAAAGAGACCCAGTACTTC.

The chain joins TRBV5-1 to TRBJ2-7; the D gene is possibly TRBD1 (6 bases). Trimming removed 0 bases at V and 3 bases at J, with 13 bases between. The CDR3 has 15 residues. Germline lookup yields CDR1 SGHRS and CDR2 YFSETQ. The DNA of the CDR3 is TGCGCCAGCAGCTTGGATGACGGACAGAGCTACGAGCAGTACTTC. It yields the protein CASSLDDGQSYEQYF. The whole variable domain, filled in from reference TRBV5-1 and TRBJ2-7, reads KAGVTQTPRYLIKTRGQQVTLSCSPISGHRSVSWYQQTPGQGLQFLFEYFSETQRNKGNFPGRFSGRQFSNSRSEMNVSTLELGDSALYLCASSLDDGQSYEQYFGPGTRLTVT.

Here the CDR3 reads CASSLSRNSGTDTQYF. CDR3 DNA sequence: TGCGCCAGCAGCTTGAGTAGGAATTCAGGCACAGATACGCAGTATTTT. The chain employs TRBV5-1 and TRBJ2-3; D ambiguous. The CDR3 contains 16 residues. Trimming took 1 base from V and 1 from J, leaving 13 bases between them. Per germline, CDR1 SGHRS and CDR2 YFSETQ.

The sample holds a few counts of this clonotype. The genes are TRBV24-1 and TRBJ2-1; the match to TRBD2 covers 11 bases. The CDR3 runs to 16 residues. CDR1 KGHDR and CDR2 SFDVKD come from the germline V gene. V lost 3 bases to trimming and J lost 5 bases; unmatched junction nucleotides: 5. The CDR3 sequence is CATSDVAGGPNNEQFF. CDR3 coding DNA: TGTGCCACCAGTGATGTAGCGGGGGGGCCTAACAATGAGCAGTTCTTC.

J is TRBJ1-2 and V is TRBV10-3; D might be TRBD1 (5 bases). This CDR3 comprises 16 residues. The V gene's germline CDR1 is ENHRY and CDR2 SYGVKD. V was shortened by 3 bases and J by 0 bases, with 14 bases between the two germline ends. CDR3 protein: CAISEDSLLANYGYTF. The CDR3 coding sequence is TGTGCCATCAGTGAAGACAGCCTGTTGGCTAACTATGGCTACACCTTC.

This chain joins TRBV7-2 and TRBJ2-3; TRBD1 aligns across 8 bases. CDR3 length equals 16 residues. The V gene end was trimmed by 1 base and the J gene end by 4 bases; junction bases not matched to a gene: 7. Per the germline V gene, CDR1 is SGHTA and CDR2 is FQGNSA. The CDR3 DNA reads TGTGCCAGCAGCTTAGACGGGCAGGGGGCCTCAGATACGCAGTATTTT. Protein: CASSLDGQGASDTQYF.

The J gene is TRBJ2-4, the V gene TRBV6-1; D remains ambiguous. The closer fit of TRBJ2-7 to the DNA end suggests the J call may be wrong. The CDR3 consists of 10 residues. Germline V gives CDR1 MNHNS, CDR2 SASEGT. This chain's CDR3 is CAAYGYEQYF. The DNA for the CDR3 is TGTGCCGCATACGGTTACGAGCAGTACTTC.

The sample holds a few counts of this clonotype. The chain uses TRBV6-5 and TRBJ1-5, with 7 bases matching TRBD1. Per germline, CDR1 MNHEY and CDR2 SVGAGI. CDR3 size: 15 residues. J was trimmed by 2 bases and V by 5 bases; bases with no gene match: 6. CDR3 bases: TGTGCCAGCAGTCGGGGACAGTGGGGCAATCAGCCCCAGCATTTT. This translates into CASSRGQWGNQPQHF.

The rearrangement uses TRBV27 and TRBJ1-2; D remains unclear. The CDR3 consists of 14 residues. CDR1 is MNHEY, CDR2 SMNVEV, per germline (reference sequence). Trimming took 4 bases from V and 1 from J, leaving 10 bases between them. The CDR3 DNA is TGTGCCAGCAGTTCGACTCCATATAACTATGGCTACACCTTC. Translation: CASSSTPYNYGYTF.

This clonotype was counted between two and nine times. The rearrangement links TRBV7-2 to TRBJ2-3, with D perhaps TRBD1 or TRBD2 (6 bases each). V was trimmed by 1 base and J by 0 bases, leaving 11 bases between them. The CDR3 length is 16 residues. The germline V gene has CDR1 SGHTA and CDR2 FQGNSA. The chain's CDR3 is CASSLDPGASTDTQYF. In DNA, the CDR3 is TGTGCCAGCAGCTTAGATCCGGGGGCTAGCACAGATACGCAGTATTTT.

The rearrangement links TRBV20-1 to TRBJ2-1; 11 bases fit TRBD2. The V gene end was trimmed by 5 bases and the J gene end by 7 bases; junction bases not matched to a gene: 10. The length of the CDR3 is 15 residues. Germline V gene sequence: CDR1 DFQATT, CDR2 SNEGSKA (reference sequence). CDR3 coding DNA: TGCAGTGCTTTTCCGACTAGCGGGGCTGGGAATGAGCAGTTCTTC. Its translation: CSAFPTSGAGNEQFF.

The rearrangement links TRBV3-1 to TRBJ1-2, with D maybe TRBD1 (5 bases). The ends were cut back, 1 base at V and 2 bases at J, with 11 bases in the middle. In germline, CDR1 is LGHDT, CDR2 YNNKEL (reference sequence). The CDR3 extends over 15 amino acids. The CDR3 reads CASSQAQGRNYGYTF. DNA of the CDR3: TGTGCCAGCAGCCAAGCCCAGGGACGGAACTATGGCTACACCTTC.

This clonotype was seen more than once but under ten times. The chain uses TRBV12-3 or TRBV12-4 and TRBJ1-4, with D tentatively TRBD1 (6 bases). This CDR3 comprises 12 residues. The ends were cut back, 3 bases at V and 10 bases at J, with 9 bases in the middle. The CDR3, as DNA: TGTGCCAGCAGTTTGACAGGCCGAAAACTGTTTTTT. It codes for CASSLTGRKLFF.